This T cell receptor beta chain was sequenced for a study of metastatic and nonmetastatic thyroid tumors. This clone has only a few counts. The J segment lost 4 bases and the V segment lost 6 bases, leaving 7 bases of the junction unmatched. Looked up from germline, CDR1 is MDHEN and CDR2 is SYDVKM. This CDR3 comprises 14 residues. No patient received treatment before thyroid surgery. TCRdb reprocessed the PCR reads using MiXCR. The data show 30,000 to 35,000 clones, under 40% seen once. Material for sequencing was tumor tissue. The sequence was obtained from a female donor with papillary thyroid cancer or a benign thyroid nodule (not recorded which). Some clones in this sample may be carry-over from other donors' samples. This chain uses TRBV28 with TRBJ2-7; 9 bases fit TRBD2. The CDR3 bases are TGTGCCAGCAGAACCGGGACTAGCAGTTACGAGCAGTACTTC. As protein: CASRTGTSSYEQYF.